The source of this T cell receptor (beta chain) is a study of tumor and adjacent non-tumor tissue in lung cancer. The overall study: On average, productive TCRbeta reads reached some 4.4 million per sample.

The template was RNA from unsorted bulk tissue. More than 3 cm separated this lung sample from the edge of the tumor. In germline, CDR1 is SGHRS, CDR2 YFSETQ. This CDR3 region has 16 residues. The library came from three nested PCR rounds adapted from ARM-PCR protocols. TCRdb passed the multiplex PCR reads through MiXCR, listing each CDR3 protein once. Of nearly 50,000 distinct CDR3 sequences listed, less than 70% are singletons. Comments on this clonotype: It may be a read error: a sequence one base away is much more abundant.

This clonotype originated in a woman aged 65 to 85 with non-small cell lung cancer. The chain is built from TRBV5-1 and TRBJ2-5; 8 nucleotides line up with TRBD2. The sequencing sample was made of distant non-tumor lung tissue. CDR3: CAGSLNSGTEKETQYF. The CDR3 DNA reads TGCGCCGGCAGCTTAAATAGCGGGACTGAGAAAGAGACCCAGTACTTC.